This note documents a single T cell receptor (beta chain) sequence. Its antigen is not yet known. There are no base qualities to consult, and no much larger clone falls within one base. This sample was taken from a study of blood T cell repertoires in COVID-19 (dated by TCRdb to 2020 to 2021). A note on the overall study: The collaborator samples originated in the United States, Italy and Spain and spanned the acute and convalescent phases of COVID-19. The prospective study material was composed of cDNA or gDNA derived from T cells, B-cell-depleted T cells, or PBMCs. Deeply sampled blood TCRbeta repertoires from subjects exposed to, actively infected with, or recovered from COVID-19 were included in the dataset. The repertoires were made available in a free public database intended to serve as a resource for research on the immune response to SARS-CoV-2. Samples were obtained from the ongoing ImmuneRACE study (first 160 participants) and from about 1,300 subjects provided by 6 global collaborators. A de-identified subject ID, COVID-19 status, age in years and sex were almost always included in the sample metadata. Where available, HLA class I and class II types were taken from metadata supplied by the sample provider and were not determined by assay-based typing.

From the cysteine through the phenylalanine, the CDR3 covers 11 amino acids. Only CDR3 DNA is held: 33 bases, read in frame from base 1. Deletion took 1 base off V and 14 bases off J, with a span of 10 bases between the germline ends. For CDR1 and CDR2, the germline V gene lists SGHDT and YYEEEE. TCRbeta CDR3 regions were amplified from genomic DNA by means of the immunoSEQ Assay, a bias-controlled multiplex PCR. As for the authors' bioinformatics: Within the assay, amplification of reference gene primers was used to estimate how many nucleated cells each sample contained. To quantify the absolute abundance of each unique TCRbeta CDR3 rearrangement, sequence reads were collapsed and filtered. For each sample, productive Simpson clonality was calculated as the square root of Simpson's diversity index across productive rearrangements. This immuneACCESS table, as held by TCRdb, lists in-frame sequences with V and J called but not all clones. Of the missing ones, under half trace to an unresolved V gene in checked studies; the others have no known cause. That table furnishes V, J and clone size, whereas the DNA furnished D and trimming. The sample table shows 100,000 to 150,000 clones, and about four fifths are seen once. The ten largest clonotypes hold about 16% of the sample.

What the research found in general, with its limitations: How much clinical and demographic metadata was included differed by source and by participant, and the metadata was provided uncurated.

Each collaborating institution followed its own protocols to collect whole blood in K2EDTA tubes. Collaborator samples were shipped for TCRbeta analysis as frozen whole blood, isolated PBMCs, or DNA extracted from either sample type. The receptor was derived from a woman aged 50 to 65 with acute or convalescent COVID-19. In this chain, TRBV5-6 is recombined with TRBJ2-1, and the D gene may be TRBD2, 5 bases matching. Sequenced sample: peripheral blood. The CDR3 protein: CASSLLGVEFF. The DNA sequence is TGTGCCAGCAGCTTGCTGGGAGTGGAGTTCTTC. Joined to the reference TRBV5-6 and TRBJ2-1 proteins, this CDR3 gives the full variable domain: DAGVTQSPTHLIKTRGQQVTLRCSPKSGHDTVSWYQQALGQGPQFIFQYYEEEERQRGNFPDRFSGHQFPNYSSELNVNALLLGDSALYLCASSLLGVEFFGPGTRLTVL.